The entry that follows covers one TCR beta chain sequence. The source of the sample is a study of blood T cell repertoires in COVID-19. Across the whole study: Italy, Spain and the United States were the sources of the convalescent and acute COVID-19 samples. T cells, B-cell-depleted T cells, or PBMCs provided the cDNA or gDNA that served as material.

Source study methods: Estimates of nucleated cell counts were drawn from the amplification of reference gene primers. Method: immunoSEQ multiplex PCR; TCRdb's copy keeps in-frame clones and lacks some. V and J calls and clone size are those listed in that table; D and trimming were worked out from the DNA. Of fewer than 250,000 clones listed, roughly 80% are singletons. The CDR3 totals 16 residues. With 9 bases clipped from V and 2 bases from J, the junction kept 14 bases outside the gene matches. Germline V gene data show CDR1 as MNHEY and CDR2 as SMNVEV (reference sequence). Sequenced: peripheral blood. The sequence was obtained from a woman aged 40 to 55 with active or convalescent COVID-19. V and J are TRBV27 and TRBJ1-1, with 8 bases that match TRBD1. The CDR3 is CASMKGQGGVNTEAFF. The CDR3 coding sequence is TGTGCCAGTATGAAAGGACAGGGAGGGGTCAACACTGAAGCTTTCTTT.